A selection of T cell receptor beta chains follows, all from one sample in a study of metastatic and nonmetastatic thyroid tumors. With MiXCR, TCRdb reprocessed the PCR reads. Of about 42,000 clones listed, about 12% are singletons. The specimen was blood. The receptors here all came from a male donor with papillary thyroid cancer or a benign thyroid nodule (not recorded which). Some clones in this sample may be carry-over from other donors' samples. Both conserved end residues are part of each CDR3. Each record gives: V gene, J gene, CDR3 protein.

TRBV20-1	TRBJ1-1	CSAPPGGTDYTEAFF
TRBV6-1	TRBJ2-7	CASSRHPGGSSYEQYF
TRBV6-1	TRBJ2-1	CASSSGGLADYNEQFF
TRBV6-4	TRBJ2-2	CASSSGSTGELFF
TRBV7-9	TRBJ2-7	CASSSGGQYDEQYF
TRBV6-1	TRBJ2-7	CASSLRGATYEQYF
TRBV28	TRBJ1-3	CASIPQGSPVNTIYF
TRBV20-1	TRBJ2-5	CSAATGGGETQYF
TRBV7-9	TRBJ1-4	CASSRGVTNEKLFF
TRBV6-2/TRBV6-3	TRBJ2-1	CATGTSGPNEQFF
TRBV10-1	TRBJ2-4	CASSGQGAPNIQYF
TRBV20-1	TRBJ2-7	CSARVAVDYEQYF
TRBV28	TRBJ2-7	CASSTGAAPYEQYF
TRBV19	TRBJ2-2	CASKPGSNTGELFF
TRBV20-1	TRBJ2-7	CSANGPVGEQYF
TRBV2	TRBJ1-2	CASGGGYYGYTF
TRBV9	TRBJ1-1	CASSATGTWNTEAFF
TRBV19	TRBJ1-1	CASSMATGGTEAFF
TRBV12-3/TRBV12-4	TRBJ1-1	CASDWGVGNTEAFF
TRBV2	TRBJ1-2	CASSWDGHNYGYTF
TRBV15	TRBJ2-5	CATSRDRETGSETQYF
TRBV6-5	TRBJ2-3	CASSYSSQGASDTQYF
TRBV7-2	TRBJ1-5	CASSPRIDEPQHF
TRBV18	TRBJ2-1	CASSRGVGEQFF